This TCR beta chain originates from a study of regulatory T cells in long-lasting Graves disease. General study points: The persistent group shared around 2,700 public clonotypes, more than the approximately 890 shared by new patients.

Arm-PCR of CDR3 regions and iRepertoire HTBI primers were used to build TCR beta libraries. TCRdb independently ran MiXCR on the multiplex PCR reads; one entry per CDR3 protein. The table includes hundreds of thousands of distinct CDR3 sequences, over 15% detected once. The time point denotes: newly diagnosed GD, antithyroid drugs for less than 3 months. Following extraction of RNA from PBMCs, that RNA was used to make the TCR library. This clonotype occurred many times. Its antigen remains unidentified. This CDR3 is 15 amino acids long. Germline V gives CDR1 SQVTM, CDR2 ANQGSEA. The V segment lost 1 base and the J segment 2 bases; nucleotides outside the gene matches: 5. These data were also reused for a study on T cells in Graves' hyperthyroidism and ophthalmopathy. As that study records: HTBI primers were the set used in a first-round RT-PCR of the TCR CDR3.

Specimen: peripheral blood mononuclear cells (PBMCs), collected at new diagnosis, from a patient treated with antithyroid drugs. The origin of this receptor is a woman in her thirties with Graves disease. This chain links TRBV29-1 with TRBJ2-1; 7 nucleotides agree with TRBD2. CDR3 protein: CSVEGGLAAYNEQFF. As DNA, the CDR3 is TGCAGCGTTGAAGGCGGGCTAGCGGCCTACAATGAGCAGTTCTTC.